This TCR beta chain was obtained from a study of control samples from healthy donors and cancer patients. The method was immunoSEQ multiplex PCR; TCRdb's version includes in-frame clones alone and lacks a portion of them. The data hold approximately 100,000 clones, with 85% observed a single time. Trimming took off 5 bases at V and 2 bases at J, with 9 bases between the two ends. Germline CDR1 is MNHEY and CDR2 is SVGEGT. This CDR3 contains 13 residues. This receptor was obtained from a middle-aged woman in good health. Sequenced: blood. J is TRBJ1-1 and V is TRBV6-2 or TRBV6-3; D gene uncertain. CDR3 region: CASSDFINTEAFF. CDR3 DNA: TGTGCCAGCAGTGACTTTATCAACACTGAAGCTTTCTTT.